This T cell receptor beta chain was recovered during a study of cytomegalovirus exposure and HLA in healthy donors. As regards this clone: Its target is unknown.

Findings and caveats of the study: For cytomegalovirus status, the classifier reportedly gave diagnoses with high specificity and sensitivity.

Some clones are missing from TCRdb's copy, which holds only in-frame ones; the method was immunoSEQ multiplex PCR. This table holds 130,000 to 150,000 clones, 70% to 90% found once. This CDR3 region has 14 residues. Germline V gene lookup returns CDR1 SQVTM and CDR2 ANQGSEA. V gave up 6 bases and J gave up 2 bases; unmatched junction bases: 8. Specimen: PBMCs. The chain recombines TRBV29-1 with TRBJ2-3, with 7 bases fitting TRBD2. The sequence was obtained from a man in his late teens or twenties in good health and CMV-seronegative. The CDR3 is CSVGSGAFTDTQYF. The CDR3 nucleotides read TGCAGCGTCGGGAGCGGGGCGTTCACAGATACGCAGTATTTT.